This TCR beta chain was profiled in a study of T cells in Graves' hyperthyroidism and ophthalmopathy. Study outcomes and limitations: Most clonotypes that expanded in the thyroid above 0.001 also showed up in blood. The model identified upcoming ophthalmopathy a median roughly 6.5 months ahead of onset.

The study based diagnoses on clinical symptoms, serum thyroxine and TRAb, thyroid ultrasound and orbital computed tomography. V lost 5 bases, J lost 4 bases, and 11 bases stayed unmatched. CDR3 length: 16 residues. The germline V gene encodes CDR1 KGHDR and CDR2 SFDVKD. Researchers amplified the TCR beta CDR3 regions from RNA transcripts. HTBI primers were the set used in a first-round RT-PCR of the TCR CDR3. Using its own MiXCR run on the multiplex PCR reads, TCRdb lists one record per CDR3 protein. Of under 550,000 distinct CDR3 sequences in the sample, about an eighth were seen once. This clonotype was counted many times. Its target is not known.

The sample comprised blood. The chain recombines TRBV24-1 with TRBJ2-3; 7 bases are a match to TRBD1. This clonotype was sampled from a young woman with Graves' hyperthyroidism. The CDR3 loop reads CATSGRQGEGPDTQYF. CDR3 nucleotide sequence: TGTGCCACCAGTGGGAGACAGGGAGAGGGGCCAGATACGCAGTATTTT.